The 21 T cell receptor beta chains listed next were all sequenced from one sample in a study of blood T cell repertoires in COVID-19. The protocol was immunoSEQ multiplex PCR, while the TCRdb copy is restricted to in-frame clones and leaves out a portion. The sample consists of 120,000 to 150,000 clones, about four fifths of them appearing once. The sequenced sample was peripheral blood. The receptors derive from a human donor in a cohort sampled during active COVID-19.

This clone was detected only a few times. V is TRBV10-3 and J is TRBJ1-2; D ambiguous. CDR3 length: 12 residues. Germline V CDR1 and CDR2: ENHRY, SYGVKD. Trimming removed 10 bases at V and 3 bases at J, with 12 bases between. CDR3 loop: CATKGGYYGYTF. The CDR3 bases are TGTGCCACTAAAGGCGGATACTATGGCTACACCTTC.

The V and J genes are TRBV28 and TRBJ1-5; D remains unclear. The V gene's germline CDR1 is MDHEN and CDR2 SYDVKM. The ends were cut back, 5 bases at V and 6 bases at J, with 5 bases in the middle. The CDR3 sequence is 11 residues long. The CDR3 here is CASSVSQPQHF. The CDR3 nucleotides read TGTGCCAGCAGTGTCAGTCAGCCCCAGCATTTT.

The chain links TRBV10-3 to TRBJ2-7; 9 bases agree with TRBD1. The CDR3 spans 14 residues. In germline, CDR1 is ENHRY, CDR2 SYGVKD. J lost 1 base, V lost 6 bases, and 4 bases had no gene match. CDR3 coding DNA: TGTGCCATCAGCGGGACAGGGAGTTCCTACGAGCAGTACTTC. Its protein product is CAISGTGSSYEQYF.

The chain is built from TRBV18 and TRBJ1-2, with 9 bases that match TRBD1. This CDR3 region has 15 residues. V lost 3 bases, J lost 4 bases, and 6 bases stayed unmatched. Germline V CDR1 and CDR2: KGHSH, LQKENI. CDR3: CASSPSGQGAYGYTF. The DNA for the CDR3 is TGTGCCAGCTCACCCTCGGGACAGGGAGCCTATGGCTACACCTTC.

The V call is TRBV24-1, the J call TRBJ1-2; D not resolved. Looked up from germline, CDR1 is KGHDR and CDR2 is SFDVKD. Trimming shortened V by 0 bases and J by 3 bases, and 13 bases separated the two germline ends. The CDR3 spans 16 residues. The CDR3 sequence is CATSDLQVRRDYGYTF. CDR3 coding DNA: TGTGCCACCAGTGATTTGCAGGTGAGGAGGGACTATGGCTACACCTTC.

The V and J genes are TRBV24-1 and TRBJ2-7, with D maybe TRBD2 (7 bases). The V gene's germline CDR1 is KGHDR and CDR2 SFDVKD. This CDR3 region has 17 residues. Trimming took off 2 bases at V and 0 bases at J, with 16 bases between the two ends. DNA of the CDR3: TGTGCCACCAGTGATTCGGTCGGGGGGCAACGCTCCTACGAGCAGTACTTC. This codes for CATSDSVGGQRSYEQYF.

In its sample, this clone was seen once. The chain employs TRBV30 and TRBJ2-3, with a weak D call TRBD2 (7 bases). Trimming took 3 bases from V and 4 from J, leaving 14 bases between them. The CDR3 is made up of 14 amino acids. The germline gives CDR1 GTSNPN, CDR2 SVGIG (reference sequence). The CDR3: CAWSLGGGPDTQYF. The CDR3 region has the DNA TGTGCCTGGAGCCTTGGGGGGGGGCCAGATACGCAGTATTTT.

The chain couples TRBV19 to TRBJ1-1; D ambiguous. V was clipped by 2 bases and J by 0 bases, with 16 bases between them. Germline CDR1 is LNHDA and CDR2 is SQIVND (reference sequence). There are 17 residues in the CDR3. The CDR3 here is CASSIYSLTDLNTEAFF. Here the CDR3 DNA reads TGTGCCAGTAGTATATATTCCCTTACGGACTTGAACACTGAAGCTTTCTTT.

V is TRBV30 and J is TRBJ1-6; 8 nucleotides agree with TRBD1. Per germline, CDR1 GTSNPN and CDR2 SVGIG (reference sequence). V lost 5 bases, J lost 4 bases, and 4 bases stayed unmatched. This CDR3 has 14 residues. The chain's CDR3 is CAWGQGFYNSPLHF. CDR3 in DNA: TGTGCCTGGGGACAGGGATTTTATAATTCACCCCTCCACTTT.

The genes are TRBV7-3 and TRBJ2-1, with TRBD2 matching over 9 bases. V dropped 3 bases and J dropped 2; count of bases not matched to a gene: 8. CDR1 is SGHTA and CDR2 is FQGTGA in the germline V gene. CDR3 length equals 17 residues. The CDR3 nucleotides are TGTGCCAGCAGCTTCGGCGGGGGGGCCCCCCCCTACAATGAGCAGTTCTTC. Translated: CASSFGGGAPPYNEQFF.

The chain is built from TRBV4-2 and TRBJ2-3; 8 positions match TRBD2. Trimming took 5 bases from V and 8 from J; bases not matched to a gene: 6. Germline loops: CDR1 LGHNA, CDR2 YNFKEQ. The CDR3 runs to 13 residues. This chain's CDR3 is CASSGDSGATQYF. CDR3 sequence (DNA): TGTGCCAGCAGCGGGGATAGCGGGGCTACGCAGTATTTT.

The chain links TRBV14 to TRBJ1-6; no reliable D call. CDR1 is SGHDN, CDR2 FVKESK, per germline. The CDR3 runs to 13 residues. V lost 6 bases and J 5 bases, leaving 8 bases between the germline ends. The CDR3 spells CASRRTDNSPLHF. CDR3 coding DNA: TGTGCCAGCAGACGCACAGATAATTCACCCCTCCACTTT.

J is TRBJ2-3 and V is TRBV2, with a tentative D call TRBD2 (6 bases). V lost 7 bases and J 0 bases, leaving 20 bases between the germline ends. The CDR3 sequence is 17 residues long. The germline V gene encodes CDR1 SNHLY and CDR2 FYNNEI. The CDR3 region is CASTNPGVAASTDTQYF. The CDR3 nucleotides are TGTGCCAGCACCAACCCCGGGGTAGCGGCTAGCACAGATACGCAGTATTTT. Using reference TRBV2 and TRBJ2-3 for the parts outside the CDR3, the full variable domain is EPEVTQTPSHQVTQMGQEVILRCVPISNHLYFYWYRQILGQKVEFLVSFYNNEISEKSEIFDDQFSVERPDGSNFTLKIRSTKLEDSAMYFCASTNPGVAASTDTQYFGPGTRLTVL.

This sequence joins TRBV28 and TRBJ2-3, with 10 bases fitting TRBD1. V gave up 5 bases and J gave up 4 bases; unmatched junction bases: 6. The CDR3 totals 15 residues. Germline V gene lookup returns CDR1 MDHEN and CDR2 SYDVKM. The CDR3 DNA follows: TGTGCCAGCAGTCCCATGGGACAGGGGTCAGATACGCAGTATTTT. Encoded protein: CASSPMGQGSDTQYF.

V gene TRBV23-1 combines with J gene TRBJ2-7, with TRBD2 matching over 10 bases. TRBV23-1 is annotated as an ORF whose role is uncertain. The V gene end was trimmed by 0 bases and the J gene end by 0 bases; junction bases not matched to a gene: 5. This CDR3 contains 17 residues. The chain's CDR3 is CASSQSGIAGGSYEQYV. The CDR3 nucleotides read TGCGCCAGCAGTCAATCGGGGATAGCGGGAGGCTCCTACGAGCAGTACGTC.

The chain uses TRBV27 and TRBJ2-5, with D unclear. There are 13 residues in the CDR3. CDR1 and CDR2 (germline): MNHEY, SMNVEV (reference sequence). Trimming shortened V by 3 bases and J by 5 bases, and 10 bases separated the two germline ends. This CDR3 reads CASSFKLWETQYF. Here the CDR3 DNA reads TGTGCCAGCAGTTTTAAGCTTTGGGAGACCCAGTACTTC.

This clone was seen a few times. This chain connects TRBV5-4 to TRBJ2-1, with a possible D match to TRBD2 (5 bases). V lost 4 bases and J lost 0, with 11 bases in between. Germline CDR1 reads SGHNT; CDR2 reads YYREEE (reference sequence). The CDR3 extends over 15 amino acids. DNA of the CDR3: TGTGCCAGCAGCCGTCCCCGGGGCTCCTACAATGAGCAGTTCTTC. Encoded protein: CASSRPRGSYNEQFF.

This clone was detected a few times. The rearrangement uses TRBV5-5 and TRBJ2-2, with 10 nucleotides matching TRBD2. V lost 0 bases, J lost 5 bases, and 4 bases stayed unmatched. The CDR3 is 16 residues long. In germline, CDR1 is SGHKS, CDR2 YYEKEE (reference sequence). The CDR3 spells CASSLGLAGDTGELFF. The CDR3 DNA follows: TGTGCCAGCAGCTTGGGGCTAGCGGGAGATACCGGGGAGCTGTTTTTT.

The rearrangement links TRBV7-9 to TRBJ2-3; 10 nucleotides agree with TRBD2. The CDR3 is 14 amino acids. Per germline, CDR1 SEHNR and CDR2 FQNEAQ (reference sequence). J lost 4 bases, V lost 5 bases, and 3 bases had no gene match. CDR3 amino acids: CASSPLAGSDTQYF. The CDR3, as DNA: TGTGCCAGCAGCCCACTAGCGGGATCAGATACGCAGTATTTT.

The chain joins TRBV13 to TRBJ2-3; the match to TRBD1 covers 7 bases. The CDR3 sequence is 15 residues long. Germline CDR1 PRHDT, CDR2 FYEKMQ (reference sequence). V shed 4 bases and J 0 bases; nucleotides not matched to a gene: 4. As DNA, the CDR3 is TGTGCCAGCAGCTACAAGACAGGGAGCACAGATACGCAGTATTTT. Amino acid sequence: CASSYKTGSTDTQYF. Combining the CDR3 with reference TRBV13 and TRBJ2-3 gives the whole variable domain AAGVIQSPRHLIKEKRETATLKCYPIPRHDTVYWYQQGPGQDPQFLISFYEKMQSDKGSIPDRFSAQQFSDYHSELNMSSLELGDSALYFCASSYKTGSTDTQYFGPGTRLTVL.

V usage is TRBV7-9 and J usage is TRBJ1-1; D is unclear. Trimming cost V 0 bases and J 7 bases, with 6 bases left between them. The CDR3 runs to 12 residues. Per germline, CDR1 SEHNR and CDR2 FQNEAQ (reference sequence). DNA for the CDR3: TGTGCCAGCAGCTTAGCCGCCAGTGAAGCTTTCTTT. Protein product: CASSLAASEAFF.